The clone carrying this T cell receptor beta chain showed up just a few times. The antigen remains undetermined. This sample was taken from a study of CD8 T cells in ankylosing spondylitis. CDR1 and CDR2 (germline): SQVTM, ANQGSEA. The CDR3 has 12 amino acids. Trimming shortened V by 2 bases and J by 7 bases, and 11 bases separated the two germline ends. General study findings and limits: Researchers reportedly found disease-linked clones significantly enriched in matched ankylosing spondylitis synovial fluid. Reactive arthritis synovial fluid and blood were previously reported to contain some motif variants.

TCRdb recomputed calls from the 5' RACE reads with MiXCR, one row per CDR3 protein. The sample lists 150,000 to 200,000 distinct CDR3 sequences, 25% to 35% seen once, with 6% in the top ten. The gene calls are TRBV29-1 and TRBJ1-2; TRBD1 might be the D (5 bases). The source is a male donor with ankylosing spondylitis. The sequenced sample consisted of synovial fluid, either unsorted or a sorted T cell fraction (not recorded which). DNA for the CDR3: TGCAGCGTTGAAAAGGGGCAGGGTGGCTACACCTTC. Translated, it gives CSVEKGQGGYTF. Variable domain in full (rest from reference TRBV29-1 and TRBJ1-2): SAVISQKPSRDICQRGTSLTIQCQVDSQVTMMFWYRQQPGQSLTLIATANQGSEATYESGFVIDKFPISRPNLTFSTLTVSNMSPEDSSIYLCSVEKGQGGYTFGSGTRLTVV.